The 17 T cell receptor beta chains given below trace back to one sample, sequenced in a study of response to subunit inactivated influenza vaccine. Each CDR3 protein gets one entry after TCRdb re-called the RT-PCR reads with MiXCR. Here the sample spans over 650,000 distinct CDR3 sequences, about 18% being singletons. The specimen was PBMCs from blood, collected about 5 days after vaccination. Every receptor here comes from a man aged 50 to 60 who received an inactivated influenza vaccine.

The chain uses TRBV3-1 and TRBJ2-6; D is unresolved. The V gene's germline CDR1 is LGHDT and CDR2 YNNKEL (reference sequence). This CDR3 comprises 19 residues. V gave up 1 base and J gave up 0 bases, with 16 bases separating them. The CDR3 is CASSQAPHGAPSGANVLTF. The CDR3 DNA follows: TGTGCCAGCAGCCAAGCGCCCCACGGCGCTCCCTCTGGGGCCAACGTCCTGACTTTC.

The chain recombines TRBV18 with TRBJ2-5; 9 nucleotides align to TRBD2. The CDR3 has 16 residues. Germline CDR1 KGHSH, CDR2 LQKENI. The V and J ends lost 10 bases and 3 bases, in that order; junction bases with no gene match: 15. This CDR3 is CATVFFSGSGKETQYF. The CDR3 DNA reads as TGTGCCACCGTGTTCTTTAGCGGGAGTGGAAAAGAGACCCAGTACTTC. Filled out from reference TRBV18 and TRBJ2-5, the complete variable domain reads NAGVMQNPRHLVRRRGQEARLRCSPMKGHSHVYWYRQLPEEGLKFMVYLQKENIIDESGMPKERFSAEFPKEGPSILRIQQVVRGDSAAYFCATVFFSGSGKETQYFGPGTRLLVL.

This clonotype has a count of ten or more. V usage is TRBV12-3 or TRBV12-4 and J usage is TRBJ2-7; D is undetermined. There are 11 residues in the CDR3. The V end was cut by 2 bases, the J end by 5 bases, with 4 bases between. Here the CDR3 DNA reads TGTGCCAGCAGTTTATTCCACGAGCAGTACTTC. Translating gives CASSLFHEQYF.

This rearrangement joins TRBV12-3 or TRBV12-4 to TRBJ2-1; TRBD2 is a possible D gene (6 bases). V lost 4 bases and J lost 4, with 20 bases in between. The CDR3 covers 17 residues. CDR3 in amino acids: CASSSVGTHLKYNEQFF. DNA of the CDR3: TGTGCCAGCAGTTCGGTCGGGACTCACCTTAAATACAATGAGCAGTTCTTC.

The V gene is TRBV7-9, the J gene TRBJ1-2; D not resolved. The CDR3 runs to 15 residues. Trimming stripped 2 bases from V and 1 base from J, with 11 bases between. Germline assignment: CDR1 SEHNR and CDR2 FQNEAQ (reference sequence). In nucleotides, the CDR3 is TGTGCCAGCAGCTTAACGCAGCTAAATAACTATGGCTACACCTTC. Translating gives CASSLTQLNNYGYTF. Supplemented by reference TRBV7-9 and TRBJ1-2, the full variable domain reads DTGVSQNPRHKITKRGQNVTFRCDPISEHNRLYWYRQTLGQGPEFLTYFQNEAQLEKSRLLSDRFSAERPKGSFSTLEIQRTEQGDSAMYLCASSLTQLNNYGYTFGSGTRLTVV.

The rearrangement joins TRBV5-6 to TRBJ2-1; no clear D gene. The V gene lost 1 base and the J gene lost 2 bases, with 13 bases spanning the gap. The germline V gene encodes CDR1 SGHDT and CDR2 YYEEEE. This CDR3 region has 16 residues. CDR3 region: CASSLSGNAPYNEQFF. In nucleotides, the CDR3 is TGTGCCAGCAGCTTGAGTGGCAACGCACCCTACAATGAGCAGTTCTTC.

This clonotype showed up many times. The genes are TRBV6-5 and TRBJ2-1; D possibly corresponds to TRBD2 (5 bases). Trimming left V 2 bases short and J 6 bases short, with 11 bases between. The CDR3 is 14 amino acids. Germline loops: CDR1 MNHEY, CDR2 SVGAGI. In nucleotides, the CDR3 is TGTGCCAGCAGTTACCCACTAGAAAGCAATGAGCAGTTCTTC. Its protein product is CASSYPLESNEQFF.

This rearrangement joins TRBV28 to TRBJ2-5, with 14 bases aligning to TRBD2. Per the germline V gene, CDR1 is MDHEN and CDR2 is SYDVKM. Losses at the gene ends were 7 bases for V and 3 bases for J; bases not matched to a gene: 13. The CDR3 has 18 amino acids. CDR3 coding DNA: TGTGCCAGCACTTTTGGGACTAGCGGGAGAATGGTTGAAGAGACCCAGTACTTC. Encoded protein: CASTFGTSGRMVEETQYF. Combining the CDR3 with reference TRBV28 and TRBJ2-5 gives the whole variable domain DVKVTQSSRYLVKRTGEKVFLECVQDMDHENMFWYRQDPGLGLRLIYFSYDVKMKEKGDIPEGYSVSREKKERFSLILESASTNQTSMYLCASTFGTSGRMVEETQYFGPGTRLLVL.

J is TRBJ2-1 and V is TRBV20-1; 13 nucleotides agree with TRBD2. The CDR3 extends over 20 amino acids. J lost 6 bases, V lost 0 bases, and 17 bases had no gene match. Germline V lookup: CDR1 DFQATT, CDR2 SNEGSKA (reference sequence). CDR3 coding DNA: TGCAGTGCTAGAGAATCCGGGACTAGCGGGACCGTGGTCCTGGTCAATGAGCAGTTCTTC. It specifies CSARESGTSGTVVLVNEQFF.

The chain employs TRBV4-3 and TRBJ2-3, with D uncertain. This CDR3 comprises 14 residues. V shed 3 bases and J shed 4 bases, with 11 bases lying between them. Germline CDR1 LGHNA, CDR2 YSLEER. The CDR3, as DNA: TGCGCCAGCAGCCAGGCTGACTTGGCAGATACGCAGTATTTT. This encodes CASSQADLADTQYF.

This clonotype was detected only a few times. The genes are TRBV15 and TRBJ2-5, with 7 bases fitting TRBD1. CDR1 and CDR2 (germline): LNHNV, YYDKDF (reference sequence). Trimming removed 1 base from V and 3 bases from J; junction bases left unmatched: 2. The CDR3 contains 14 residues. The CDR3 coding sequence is TGTGCCACCAGCAGAGGAACAGGGGAAGAGACCCAGTACTTC. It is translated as CATSRGTGEETQYF.

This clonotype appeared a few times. The CDR3 spells CASSPRTGGSETQYF. The CDR3 coding sequence is TGTGCCAGCTCACCCCGGACAGGGGGCTCGGAGACCCAGTACTTC. The V gene is TRBV18, the J gene TRBJ2-5; TRBD1 agrees at 11 bases. V dropped 3 bases and J dropped 5; count of bases not matched to a gene: 5. Germline lookup yields CDR1 KGHSH and CDR2 LQKENI. There are 15 residues in the CDR3.

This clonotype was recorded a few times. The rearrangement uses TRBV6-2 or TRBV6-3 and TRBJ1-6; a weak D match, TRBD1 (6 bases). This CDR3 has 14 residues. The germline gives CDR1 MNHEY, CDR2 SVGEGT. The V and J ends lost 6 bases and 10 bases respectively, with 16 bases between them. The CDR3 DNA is TGTGCCAGCAGAACAGGGTCTGGATACTCACCCCTCCACTTT. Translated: CASRTGSGYSPLHF.

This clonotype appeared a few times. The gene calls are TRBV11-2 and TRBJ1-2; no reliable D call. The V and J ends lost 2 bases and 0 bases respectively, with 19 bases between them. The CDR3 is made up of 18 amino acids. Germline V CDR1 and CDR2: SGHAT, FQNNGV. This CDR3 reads CASSLFPGMGPANYGYTF. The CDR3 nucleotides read TGTGCCAGCAGCTTATTCCCCGGTATGGGCCCAGCTAACTATGGCTACACCTTC.

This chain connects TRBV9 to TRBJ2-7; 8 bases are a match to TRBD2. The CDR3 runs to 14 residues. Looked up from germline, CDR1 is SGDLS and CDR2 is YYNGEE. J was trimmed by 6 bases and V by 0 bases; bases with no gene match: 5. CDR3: CASSVERLASEQYF. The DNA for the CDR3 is TGTGCCAGCAGCGTAGAAAGACTAGCGAGCGAGCAGTACTTC.

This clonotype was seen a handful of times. The CDR3 nucleotides read TGTGCCATCAAGAGGGAACCTAATGAAAAACTGTTTTTT. The encoded protein is CAIKREPNEKLFF. This rearrangement joins TRBV10-3 to TRBJ1-4; D gene uncertain. The CDR3 totals 13 residues. V lost 7 bases and J lost 3, with 9 bases in between. The germline V gene encodes CDR1 ENHRY and CDR2 SYGVKD.

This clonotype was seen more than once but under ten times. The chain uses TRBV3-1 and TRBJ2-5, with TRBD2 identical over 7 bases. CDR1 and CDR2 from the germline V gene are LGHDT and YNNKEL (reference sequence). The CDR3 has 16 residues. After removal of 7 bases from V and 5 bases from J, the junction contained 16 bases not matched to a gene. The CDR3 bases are TGTGCCAGCAAGAAGGGCGGGGCGGGAGAGGTCGAGACCCAGTACTTC. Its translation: CASKKGGAGEVETQYF.